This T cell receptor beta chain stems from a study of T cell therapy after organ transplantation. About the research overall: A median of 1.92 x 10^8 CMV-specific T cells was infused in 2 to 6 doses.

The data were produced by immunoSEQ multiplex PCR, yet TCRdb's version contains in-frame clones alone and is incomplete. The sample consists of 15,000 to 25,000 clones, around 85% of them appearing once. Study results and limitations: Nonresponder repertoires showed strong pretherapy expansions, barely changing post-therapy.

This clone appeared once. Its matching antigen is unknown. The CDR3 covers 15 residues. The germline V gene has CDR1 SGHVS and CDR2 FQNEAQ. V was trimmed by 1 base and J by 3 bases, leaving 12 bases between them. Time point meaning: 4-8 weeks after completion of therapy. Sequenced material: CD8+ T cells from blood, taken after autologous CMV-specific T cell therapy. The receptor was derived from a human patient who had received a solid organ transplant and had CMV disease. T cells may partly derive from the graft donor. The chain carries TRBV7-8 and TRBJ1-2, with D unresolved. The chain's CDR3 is CASSLDMGSYYGYTF. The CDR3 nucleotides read TGTGCCAGCAGCTTAGACATGGGGTCCTACTATGGCTACACCTTC.